The 23 T cell receptor beta chains presented below share a single source sample, sequenced in a study of blood T cells in healthy people across ages. The authors ran a second PCR of 7 to 11 cycles using a sample-barcoded 5' primer and a J-beta primer mix. TCRdb re-derived calls from the 5' RACE reads in MiXCR, one entry per CDR3 protein. Of 2 million or so distinct CDR3 sequences in the sample, 49% were seen once. Sequences were obtained from blood. These receptor sequences come from a middle-aged woman in good health.

This chain connects TRBV27 to TRBJ2-7, with a weak D call TRBD2 (5 bases). The CDR3 runs to 15 residues. Germline V lookup: CDR1 MNHEY, CDR2 SMNVEV (reference sequence). With 5 bases removed from V and 1 base from J, the gap between germline ends came to 15 bases. CDR3 sequence: CASSISGGRSYEQYF. CDR3 DNA sequence: TGTGCCAGCAGTATCAGCGGAGGACGATCCTACGAGCAGTACTTC.

V is TRBV7-2 and J is TRBJ2-1, with 10 nucleotides matching TRBD2. CDR3 length: 16 amino acids. Germline V lookup: CDR1 SGHTA, CDR2 FQGNSA. Unmatched junction bases numbered 11, after V lost 5 bases and J lost 7 bases. The CDR3 DNA follows: TGTGCCAGCAGCGGAAGAAGCGGGGGGGCTTTAAATGAGCAGTTCTTC. The encoded protein is CASSGRSGGALNEQFF. Combining the CDR3 with reference TRBV7-2 and TRBJ2-1 gives the whole variable domain GAGVSQSPSNKVTEKGKDVELRCDPISGHTALYWYRQSLGQGLEFLIYFQGNSAPDKSGLPSDRFSAERTGGSVSTLTIQRTQQEDSAVYLCASSGRSGGALNEQFFGPGTRLTVL.

The sample holds a few counts of this clonotype. CDR3 sequence reads: CATSLGEGKLFF. CDR3 nucleotides: TGTGCCACCAGCCTAGGGGAGGGAAAACTGTTTTTT. The chain carries TRBV15 and TRBJ1-4; possibly TRBD1 for D (5 bases). The CDR3 is made up of 12 amino acids. The V gene's germline CDR1 is LNHNV and CDR2 YYDKDF (reference sequence). Trimming pared 5 bases from V and 10 bases from J, leaving 11 bases between.

The J gene is TRBJ1-5, the V gene TRBV6-1; 7 bases agree with TRBD1. After removal of 6 bases from V and 0 bases from J, the junction contained 14 bases not matched to a gene. This CDR3 has 18 residues. Germline V gene sequence: CDR1 MNHNS, CDR2 SASEGT. CDR3 in DNA: TGTGCCAGCAGGGGTGGGACAGCCACTACCCATAGCAATCAGCCCCAGCATTTT. Translation gives CASRGGTATTHSNQPQHF.

This clonotype was found a few times. The CDR3 nucleotides read TGTGCCATCAGTCGGGGTTCTAGGGAAAGCGAGCAGTACTTC. This encodes CAISRGSRESEQYF. The chain links TRBV10-3 to TRBJ2-5; possible D gene TRBD2, 5 bases. Near its end, the DNA agrees better with TRBJ2-7, so the J call may be wrong. Germline loops: CDR1 ENHRY, CDR2 SYGVKD. This CDR3 is built from 14 residues.

This sequence joins TRBV18 and TRBJ2-5; tentative D call: TRBD1 (6 bases). The V end lost 6 bases, the J end lost 5 bases, and 19 bases lay between the germline ends. Germline lookup yields CDR1 KGHSH and CDR2 LQKENI. The CDR3 has 15 residues. The CDR3 region has the DNA TGTGCCAGCTCCCAAATCCAGGGGCGAGAGGAGACCCAGTACTTC. Translating it yields CASSQIQGREETQYF.

This chain connects TRBV4-1 to TRBJ1-1; 8 nucleotides agree with TRBD1. The V gene end was trimmed by 3 bases and the J gene end by 1 base; junction bases not matched to a gene: 7. CDR3 length: 16 residues. Germline V gene sequence: CDR1 MGHRA, CDR2 YSYEKL. CDR3 loop: CASSQEGQGRNTEAFF. The CDR3 DNA reads as TGCGCCAGCAGCCAGGAAGGACAGGGAAGGAACACTGAAGCTTTCTTT.

This clonotype appeared once. In nucleotides, the CDR3 is TGTGCCAGCAGAAGACTAGAGCAAGAGACCCAGTACTTC. Its translation: CASRRLEQETQYF. The chain couples TRBV6-5 to TRBJ2-5; TRBD2 is a possible D gene (6 bases). Per germline, CDR1 MNHEY and CDR2 SVGAGI. Trimming removed 6 bases at V and 2 bases at J, with 10 bases between. This CDR3 contains 13 residues.

V and J are TRBV15 and TRBJ2-7; the D gene is possibly TRBD2 (5 bases). Germline CDR1 reads LNHNV; CDR2 reads YYDKDF (reference sequence). The V end lost 6 bases, the J end lost 2 bases, and 14 bases lay between the germline ends. The CDR3 covers 14 residues. The CDR3 loop reads CATSPGTYTYEQYF. The CDR3 DNA reads TGTGCCACCAGTCCGGGAACCTACACCTACGAGCAGTACTTC.

This clonotype was picked up a small number of times. The CDR3 loop reads CSATLYGVKGYNEQFF. The CDR3 nucleotides are TGCAGTGCTACCCTCTACGGGGTAAAGGGATACAATGAGCAGTTCTTC. The chain joins TRBV20-1 to TRBJ2-1, with TRBD2 as a possible D gene (5 bases). V shed 4 bases and J shed 4 bases, with 20 bases lying between them. This CDR3 comprises 16 residues. The V gene's germline CDR1 is DFQATT and CDR2 SNEGSKA (reference sequence).

The V call is TRBV29-1, the J call TRBJ2-1; 8 nucleotides line up with TRBD1. Germline assignment: CDR1 SQVTM and CDR2 ANQGSEA. V was clipped by 4 bases and J by 10 bases; unmatched bases: 9. The CDR3 runs 13 residues. CDR3 residues: CSVVQGAGNEQFF. Here the CDR3 DNA reads TGCAGCGTTGTCCAGGGGGCAGGGAACGAGCAGTTCTTC.

In this sample, this clonotype turned up a few times. The rearrangement uses TRBV7-9 and TRBJ2-5; no reliable D call. The CDR3 spans 16 residues. V was cut by 4 bases and J by 2 bases, with 17 bases left in between. Looked up from germline, CDR1 is SEHNR and CDR2 is FQNEAQ (reference sequence). The CDR3: CASSSNSRETQETQYF. As DNA, the CDR3 is TGTGCCAGCAGCTCCAACTCCAGAGAGACACAAGAGACCCAGTACTTC.

This chain joins TRBV4-3 and TRBJ2-3; tentative D call: TRBD1 (6 bases). V was clipped by 1 base and J by 2 bases, with 16 bases between them. Germline CDR1 reads LGHNA; CDR2 reads YSLEER. The CDR3 loop spans 17 amino acids. Written as DNA, the CDR3 is TGCGCCAGCAGCCAAGGAGTGACAGGTTCTCTCACAGATACGCAGTATTTT. Protein product: CASSQGVTGSLTDTQYF.

This chain links TRBV29-1 with TRBJ2-3; D may be TRBD2 (6 bases). Germline V lookup: CDR1 SQVTM, CDR2 ANQGSEA. V was pared by 1 base and J by 0 bases, with 8 bases between. This CDR3 spans 14 amino acids. The CDR3 DNA reads TGCAGCGTTGAAGCGCGGGACAGCACAGATACGCAGTATTTT. This translates into CSVEARDSTDTQYF.

The chain links TRBV28 to TRBJ1-4; D ambiguous. The CDR3 is 16 residues long. Between the trimmed V and J ends, which lost 1 base and 8 bases, there was a span of 17 bases. CDR1 and CDR2 from the germline V gene are MDHEN and SYDVKM. The CDR3 nucleotides read TGTGCCAGCAGTTTATCCGGAGCGGGTTTTCGCGAAAAACTGTTTTTT. Protein: CASSLSGAGFREKLFF.

A single count supports this clonotype. V usage is TRBV20-1 and J usage is TRBJ2-5, with a tentative D call TRBD2 (6 bases). With 8 bases removed from V and 11 bases from J, the gap between germline ends came to 15 bases. Germline CDR1 DFQATT, CDR2 SNEGSKA (reference sequence). CDR3 length equals 10 residues. The CDR3 loop is CSFRFREQYF. The CDR3 DNA sequence: TGCAGTTTCAGGTTTCGGGAGCAGTACTTC.

The rearrangement uses TRBV4-1 and TRBJ1-2; D may be TRBD1 (5 bases). CDR3 length: 14 amino acids. CDR1 is MGHRA and CDR2 is YSYEKL in the germline V gene. V was clipped by 5 bases and J by 5 bases, with 15 bases between them. For the CDR3, the DNA is TGCGCCAGCAGCGAGAGGGGTGGGCGTTATGGCTACACCTTC. Its translation: CASSERGGRYGYTF.

This clonotype was counted a few times. V gene TRBV20-1 combines with J gene TRBJ2-7, with D perhaps matching TRBD1 (8 bases). In germline, CDR1 is DFQATT, CDR2 SNEGSKA (reference sequence). The CDR3 runs to 15 residues. The V gene lost 3 bases and the J gene lost 1 base, with 16 bases spanning the gap. The CDR3 nucleotides are TGCAGTGCTAGCAGAACAGGGGGGGTTTCCTACGAGCAGTACTTC. Its translation is CSASRTGGVSYEQYF.

The chain recombines TRBV3-1 with TRBJ2-5; TRBD1 agrees at 11 bases. Trimming at V came to 11 bases and at J to 4 bases, leaving 6 bases not matched to a gene. CDR3 length: 13 amino acids. Germline V CDR1 and CDR2: LGHDT, YNNKEL (reference sequence). The CDR3 sequence is CAVGQGASETQYF. The CDR3, as DNA: TGTGCCGTAGGACAGGGGGCTTCAGAGACCCAGTACTTC.

This chain links TRBV4-3 with TRBJ1-2, with D tentatively TRBD1 (6 bases). V gave up 0 bases and J gave up 3 bases, with 11 bases separating them. The CDR3 runs 15 residues. The germline V gene encodes CDR1 LGHNA and CDR2 YSLEER. The CDR3 nucleotides are TGCGCCAGCAGCCAAGAAACAGGGTCCTACTATGGCTACACCTTC. It codes for CASSQETGSYYGYTF.

This clonotype was found a few times. V gene TRBV12-3 or TRBV12-4 combines with J gene TRBJ1-4, with a possible D match to TRBD1 (5 bases). The CDR3 consists of 16 residues. Between the trimmed V and J ends, which lost 5 bases and 3 bases, there was a span of 16 bases. The CDR3 protein is CASSPTQGQANEKLFF. In DNA, the CDR3 is TGTGCCAGCAGTCCGACGCAGGGCCAGGCTAATGAAAAACTGTTTTTT.

The chain links TRBV4-2 to TRBJ2-2, with a weak D call TRBD2 (6 bases). V was pared by 1 base and J by 6 bases, with 12 bases between. CDR3 length: 15 residues. Germline V gives CDR1 LGHNA, CDR2 YNFKEQ. CDR3: CASSQVLGLSGELFF. CDR3 nucleotides: TGTGCCAGCAGCCAAGTTCTCGGACTATCCGGGGAGCTGTTTTTT.

The chain employs TRBV27 and TRBJ1-1; the D is unclear. Trimming cost V 10 bases and J 1 base, with 16 bases left between them. The CDR3 length is 14 residues. Germline V gene lookup returns CDR1 MNHEY and CDR2 SMNVEV (reference sequence). CDR3 DNA sequence: TGTGCCACCCGCAGATCGCATTCGAACACTGAAGCTTTCTTT. This gives the protein CATRRSHSNTEAFF.